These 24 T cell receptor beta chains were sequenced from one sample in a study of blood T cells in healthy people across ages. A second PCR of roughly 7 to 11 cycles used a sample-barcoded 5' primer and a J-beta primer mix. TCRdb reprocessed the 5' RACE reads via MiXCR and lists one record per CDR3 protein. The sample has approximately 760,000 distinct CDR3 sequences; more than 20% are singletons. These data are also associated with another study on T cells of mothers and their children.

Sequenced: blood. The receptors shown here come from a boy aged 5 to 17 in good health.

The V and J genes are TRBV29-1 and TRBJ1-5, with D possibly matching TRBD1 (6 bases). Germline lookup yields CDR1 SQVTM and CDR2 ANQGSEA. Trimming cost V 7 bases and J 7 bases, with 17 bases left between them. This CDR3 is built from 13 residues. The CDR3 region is CSAATGGGQPQHF. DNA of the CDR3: TGCAGCGCCGCGACGGGGGGCGGGCAGCCCCAGCATTTT.

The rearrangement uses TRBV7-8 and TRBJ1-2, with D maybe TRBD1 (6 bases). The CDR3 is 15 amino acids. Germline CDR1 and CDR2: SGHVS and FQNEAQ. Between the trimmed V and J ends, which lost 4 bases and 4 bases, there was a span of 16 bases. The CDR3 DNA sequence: TGTGCCAGCAGCTGGGGAATGAGGGGGGCCTATGGCTACACCTTC. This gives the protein CASSWGMRGAYGYTF.

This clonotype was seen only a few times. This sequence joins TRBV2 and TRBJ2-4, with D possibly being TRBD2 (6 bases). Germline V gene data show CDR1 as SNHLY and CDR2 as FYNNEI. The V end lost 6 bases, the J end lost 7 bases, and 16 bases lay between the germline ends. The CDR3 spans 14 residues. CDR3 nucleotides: TGTGCCAGCAGCCCGGGACTCCTGAGGAACATTCAGTACTTC. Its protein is CASSPGLLRNIQYF.

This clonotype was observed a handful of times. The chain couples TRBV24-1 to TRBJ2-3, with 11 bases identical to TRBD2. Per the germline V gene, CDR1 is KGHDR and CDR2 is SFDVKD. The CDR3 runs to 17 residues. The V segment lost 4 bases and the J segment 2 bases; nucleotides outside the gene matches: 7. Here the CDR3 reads CATSEPGTSGSTDTQYF. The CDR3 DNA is TGTGCCACCAGTGAACCTGGGACTAGCGGTTCCACAGATACGCAGTATTTT.

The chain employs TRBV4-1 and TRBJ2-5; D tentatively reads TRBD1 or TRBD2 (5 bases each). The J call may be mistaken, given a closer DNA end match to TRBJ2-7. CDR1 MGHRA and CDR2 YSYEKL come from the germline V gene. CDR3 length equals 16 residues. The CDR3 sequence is CASSHEGPLTGSEQYF. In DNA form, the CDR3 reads TGCGCCAGCAGCCATGAGGGACCCTTAACGGGCTCCGAGCAGTACTTC.

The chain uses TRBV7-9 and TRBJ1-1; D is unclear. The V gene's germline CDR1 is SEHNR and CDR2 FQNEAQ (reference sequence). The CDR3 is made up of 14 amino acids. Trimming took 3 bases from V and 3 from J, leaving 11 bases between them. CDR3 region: CASSLTAGDTEAFF. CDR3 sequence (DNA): TGTGCCAGCAGCTTGACTGCTGGGGACACTGAAGCTTTCTTT.

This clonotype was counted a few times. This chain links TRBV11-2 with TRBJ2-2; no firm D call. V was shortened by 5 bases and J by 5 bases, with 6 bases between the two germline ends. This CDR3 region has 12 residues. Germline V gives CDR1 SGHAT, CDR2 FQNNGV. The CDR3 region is CASSVLTGELFF. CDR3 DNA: TGTGCCAGCAGCGTGTTAACCGGGGAGCTGTTTTTT. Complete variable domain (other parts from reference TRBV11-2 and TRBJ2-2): EAGVAQSPRYKIIEKRQSVAFWCNPISGHATLYWYQQILGQGPKLLIQFQNNGVVDDSQLPKDRFSAERLKGVDSTLKIQPAKLEDSAVYLCASSVLTGELFFGEGSRLTVL.

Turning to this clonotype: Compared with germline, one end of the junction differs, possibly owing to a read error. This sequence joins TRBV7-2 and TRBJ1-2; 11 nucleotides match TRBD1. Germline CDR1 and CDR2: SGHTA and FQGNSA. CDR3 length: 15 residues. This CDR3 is CAGSPWDRGLNGYAF. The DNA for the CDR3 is TGTGCCGGCAGCCCATGGGACAGGGGGTTAAATGGCTACGCCTTC.

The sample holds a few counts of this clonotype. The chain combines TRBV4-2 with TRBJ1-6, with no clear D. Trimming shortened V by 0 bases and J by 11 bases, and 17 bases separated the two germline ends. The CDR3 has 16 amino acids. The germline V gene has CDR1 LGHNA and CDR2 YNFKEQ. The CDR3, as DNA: TGTGCCAGCAGCCAAGATCTAGGGTCAGGCGAGGCACCCCTCCACTTT. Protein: CASSQDLGSGEAPLHF.

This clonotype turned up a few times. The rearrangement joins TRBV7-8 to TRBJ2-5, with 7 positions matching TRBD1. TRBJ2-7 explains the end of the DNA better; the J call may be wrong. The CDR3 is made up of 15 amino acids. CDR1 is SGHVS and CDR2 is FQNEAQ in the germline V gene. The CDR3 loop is CASSLGQVPGYEQYF. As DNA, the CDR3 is TGTGCCAGCAGCCTAGGACAGGTACCGGGGTACGAGCAGTACTTC.

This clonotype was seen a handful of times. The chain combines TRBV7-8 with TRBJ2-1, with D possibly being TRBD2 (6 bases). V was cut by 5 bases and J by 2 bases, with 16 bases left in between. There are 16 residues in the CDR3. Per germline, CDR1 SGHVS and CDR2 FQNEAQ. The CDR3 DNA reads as TGTGCCAGCAGCCTTAGCGGAACTTGGGCCTACAATGAGCAGTTCTTC. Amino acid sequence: CASSLSGTWAYNEQFF.

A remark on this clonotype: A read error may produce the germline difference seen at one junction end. CDR3 protein: CASSKKGTSGRADEQFF. The CDR3, as DNA: TGCGCCAGTAGCAAAAAGGGGACTAGCGGGAGGGCCGATGAGCAGTTCTTC. This rearrangement joins TRBV19 to TRBJ2-5, with 16 bases aligning to TRBD2. The closer fit of TRBJ2-1 to the DNA end suggests the J call may be wrong. Per the germline V gene, CDR1 is LNHDA and CDR2 is SQIVND (reference sequence). The CDR3 is 17 amino acids.

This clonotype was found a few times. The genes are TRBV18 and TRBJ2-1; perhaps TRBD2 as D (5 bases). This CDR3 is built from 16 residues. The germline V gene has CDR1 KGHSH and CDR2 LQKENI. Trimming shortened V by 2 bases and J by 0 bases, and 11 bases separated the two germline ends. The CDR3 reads CASSPAERLSYNEQFF. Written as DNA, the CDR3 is TGTGCCAGCTCACCAGCTGAGCGGCTCTCCTACAATGAGCAGTTCTTC. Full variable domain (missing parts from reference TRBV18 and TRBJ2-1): NAGVMQNPRHLVRRRGQEARLRCSPMKGHSHVYWYRQLPEEGLKFMVYLQKENIIDESGMPKERFSAEFPKEGPSILRIQQVVRGDSAAYFCASSPAERLSYNEQFFGPGTRLTVL.

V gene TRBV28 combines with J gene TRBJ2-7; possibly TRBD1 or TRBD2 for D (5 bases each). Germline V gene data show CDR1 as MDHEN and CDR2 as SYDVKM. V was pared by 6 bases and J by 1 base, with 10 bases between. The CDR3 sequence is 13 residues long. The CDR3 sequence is CASRPWGSYEQYF. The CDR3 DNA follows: TGTGCCAGCAGACCCTGGGGGTCCTACGAGCAGTACTTC.

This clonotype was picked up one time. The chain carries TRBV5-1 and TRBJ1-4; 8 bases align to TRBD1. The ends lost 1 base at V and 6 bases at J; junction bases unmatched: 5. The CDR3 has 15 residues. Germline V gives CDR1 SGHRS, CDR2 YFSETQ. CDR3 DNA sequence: TGCGCCAGCAGCTTGACGACAGGGGAGGATGAAAAACTGTTTTTT. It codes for CASSLTTGEDEKLFF.

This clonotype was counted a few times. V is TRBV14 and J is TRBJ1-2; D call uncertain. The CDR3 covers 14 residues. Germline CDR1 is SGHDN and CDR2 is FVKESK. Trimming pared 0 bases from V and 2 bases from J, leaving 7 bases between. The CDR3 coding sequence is TGTGCCAGCAGCCAAGACCTGGGGAACTATGGCTACACCTTC. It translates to CASSQDLGNYGYTF. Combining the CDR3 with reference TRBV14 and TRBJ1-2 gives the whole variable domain EAGVTQFPSHSVIEKGQTVTLRCDPISGHDNLYWYRRVMGKEIKFLLHFVKESKQDESGMPNNRFLAERTGGTYSTLKVQPAELEDSGVYFCASSQDLGNYGYTFGSGTRLTVV.

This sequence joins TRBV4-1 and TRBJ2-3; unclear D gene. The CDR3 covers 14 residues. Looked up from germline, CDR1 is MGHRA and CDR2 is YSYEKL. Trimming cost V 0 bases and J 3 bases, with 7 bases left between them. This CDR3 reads CASSQDQNTDTQYF. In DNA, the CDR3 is TGCGCCAGCAGCCAAGATCAGAATACAGATACGCAGTATTTT.

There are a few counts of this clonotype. The CDR3 sequence is CASRDINTGELFF. The CDR3 nucleotides are TGCGCCAGCAGGGACATAAACACCGGGGAGCTGTTTTTT. The J gene is TRBJ2-2, the V gene TRBV5-1; tentatively, D is TRBD1 (5 bases). The CDR3 contains 13 residues. Germline V gene data show CDR1 as SGHRS and CDR2 as YFSETQ. V was trimmed by 5 bases and J by 2 bases, leaving 7 bases between them.

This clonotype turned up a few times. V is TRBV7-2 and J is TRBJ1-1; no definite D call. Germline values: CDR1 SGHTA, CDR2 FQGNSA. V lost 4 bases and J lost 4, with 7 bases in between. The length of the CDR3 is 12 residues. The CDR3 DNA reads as TGTGCCAGCAGCTCTTATGGCACTGAAGCTTTCTTT. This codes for CASSSYGTEAFF.

CDR3 coding DNA: TGTGCCAGCAGCCAAGTTATCGGAGGAGGAGATACGCAGTATTTT. Residues: CASSQVIGGGDTQYF. The chain has TRBV4-2 and TRBJ2-3, with D possibly being TRBD2 (5 bases). The germline CDR1 and CDR2 sequences are LGHNA and YNFKEQ. Trimming took off 1 base at V and 5 bases at J, with 13 bases between the two ends. CDR3 length equals 15 residues.

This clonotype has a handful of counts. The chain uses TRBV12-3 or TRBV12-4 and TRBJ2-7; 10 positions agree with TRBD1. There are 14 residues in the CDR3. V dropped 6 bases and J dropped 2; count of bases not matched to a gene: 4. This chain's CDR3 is CASSDDRGPYEQYF. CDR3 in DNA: TGTGCCAGCAGCGACGACAGGGGGCCCTACGAGCAGTACTTC.

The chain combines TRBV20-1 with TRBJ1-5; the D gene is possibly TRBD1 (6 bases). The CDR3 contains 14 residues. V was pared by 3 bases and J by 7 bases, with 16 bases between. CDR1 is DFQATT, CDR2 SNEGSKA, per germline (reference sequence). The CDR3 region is CSARPAGGTQPQHF. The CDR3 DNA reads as TGCAGTGCTAGGCCGGCTGGGGGCACCCAGCCCCAGCATTTT.

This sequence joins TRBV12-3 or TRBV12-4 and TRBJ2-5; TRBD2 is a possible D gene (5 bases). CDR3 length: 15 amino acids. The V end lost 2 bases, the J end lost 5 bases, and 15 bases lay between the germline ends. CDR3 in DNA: TGTGCCAGCAGTTTAAGCGAGAGGGTTAGGGAGACCCAGTACTTC. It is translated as CASSLSERVRETQYF.

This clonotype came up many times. Written as DNA, the CDR3 is TGTGCCAGCAGTTGGGATGGCAATCAGCCCCAGCATTTT. It yields the protein CASSWDGNQPQHF. The chain couples TRBV12-3 or TRBV12-4 to TRBJ1-5; D gene ambiguous. V lost 4 bases, J lost 2 bases, and 6 bases lay in between. The CDR3 loop spans 13 amino acids.